This note documents a single T cell receptor (beta chain) sequence. The antigen is unknown. Here immunoSEQ multiplex PCR was the method, and the copy in TCRdb shows in-frame clones only, minus some. This table holds about 120,000 clones, 90% found once. This record comes from a study of T cell responses to AZD1222 COVID-19 vaccine. The CDR3 totals 14 residues. Per the germline V gene, CDR1 is SEHNR and CDR2 is FQNEAQ (reference sequence). J was trimmed by 8 bases and V by 5 bases; bases with no gene match: 9. Study results and limitations: At study baseline, merely six AZD1222 recipients were seropositive. The reported proportion of spike-specific TCRs targeting unmutated variant regions was nearly half. Donors were largely white British and mainly female; clonal diversity was possibly underestimated.

This TCR was sampled from an adult in good health. The sequencing used peripheral blood, collected on day 0 of AZD1222 vaccination. This chain joins TRBV7-9 and TRBJ2-4; 7 bases line up with TRBD1. The CDR3 bases are TGTGCCAGCAGCAGAGGACAGGAGCTTTACATTCAGTACTTC. Translation: CASSRGQELYIQYF.